This T cell receptor (beta chain) originates from a study of blood T cell repertoires in COVID-19. Across the study: Italy, Spain and the United States were the sources of the convalescent and acute COVID-19 samples.

V lost 0 bases and J lost 4, with 5 bases in between. Germline CDR1 SGHRS, CDR2 YFSETQ. This CDR3 region has 13 residues. Only in-frame clones appear in the TCRdb table, and some are missing; sequencing was by immunoSEQ multiplex PCR. The sample carries approximately 170,000 clones, approximately 91% recorded once. Patients of the Seattle cohort, enrolled during active infection, were followed longitudinally. Sequenced material: peripheral blood. The clonotype originates from a young man with COVID-19, enrolled during active disease. The gene calls are TRBV5-1 and TRBJ1-3; TRBD1 is a possible D gene (5 bases). For the CDR3, the DNA is TGCGCCAGCAGCTTGGGACAGGGAAACACCATATATTTT. This encodes CASSLGQGNTIYF.